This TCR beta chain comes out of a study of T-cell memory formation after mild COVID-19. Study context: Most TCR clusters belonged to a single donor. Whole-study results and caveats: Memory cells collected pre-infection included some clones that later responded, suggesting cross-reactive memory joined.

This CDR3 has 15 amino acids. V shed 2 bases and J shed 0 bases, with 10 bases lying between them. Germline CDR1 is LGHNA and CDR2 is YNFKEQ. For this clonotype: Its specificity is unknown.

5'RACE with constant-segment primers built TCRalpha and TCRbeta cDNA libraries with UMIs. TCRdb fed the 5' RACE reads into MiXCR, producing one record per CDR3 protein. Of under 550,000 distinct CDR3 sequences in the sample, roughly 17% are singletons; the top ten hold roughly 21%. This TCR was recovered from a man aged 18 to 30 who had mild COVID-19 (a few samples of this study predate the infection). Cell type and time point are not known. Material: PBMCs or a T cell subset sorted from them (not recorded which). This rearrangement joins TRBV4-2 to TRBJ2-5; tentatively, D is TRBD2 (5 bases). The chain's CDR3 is CASSQNEGYQETQYF. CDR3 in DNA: TGTGCCAGCAGCCAAAACGAGGGCTACCAAGAGACCCAGTACTTC.